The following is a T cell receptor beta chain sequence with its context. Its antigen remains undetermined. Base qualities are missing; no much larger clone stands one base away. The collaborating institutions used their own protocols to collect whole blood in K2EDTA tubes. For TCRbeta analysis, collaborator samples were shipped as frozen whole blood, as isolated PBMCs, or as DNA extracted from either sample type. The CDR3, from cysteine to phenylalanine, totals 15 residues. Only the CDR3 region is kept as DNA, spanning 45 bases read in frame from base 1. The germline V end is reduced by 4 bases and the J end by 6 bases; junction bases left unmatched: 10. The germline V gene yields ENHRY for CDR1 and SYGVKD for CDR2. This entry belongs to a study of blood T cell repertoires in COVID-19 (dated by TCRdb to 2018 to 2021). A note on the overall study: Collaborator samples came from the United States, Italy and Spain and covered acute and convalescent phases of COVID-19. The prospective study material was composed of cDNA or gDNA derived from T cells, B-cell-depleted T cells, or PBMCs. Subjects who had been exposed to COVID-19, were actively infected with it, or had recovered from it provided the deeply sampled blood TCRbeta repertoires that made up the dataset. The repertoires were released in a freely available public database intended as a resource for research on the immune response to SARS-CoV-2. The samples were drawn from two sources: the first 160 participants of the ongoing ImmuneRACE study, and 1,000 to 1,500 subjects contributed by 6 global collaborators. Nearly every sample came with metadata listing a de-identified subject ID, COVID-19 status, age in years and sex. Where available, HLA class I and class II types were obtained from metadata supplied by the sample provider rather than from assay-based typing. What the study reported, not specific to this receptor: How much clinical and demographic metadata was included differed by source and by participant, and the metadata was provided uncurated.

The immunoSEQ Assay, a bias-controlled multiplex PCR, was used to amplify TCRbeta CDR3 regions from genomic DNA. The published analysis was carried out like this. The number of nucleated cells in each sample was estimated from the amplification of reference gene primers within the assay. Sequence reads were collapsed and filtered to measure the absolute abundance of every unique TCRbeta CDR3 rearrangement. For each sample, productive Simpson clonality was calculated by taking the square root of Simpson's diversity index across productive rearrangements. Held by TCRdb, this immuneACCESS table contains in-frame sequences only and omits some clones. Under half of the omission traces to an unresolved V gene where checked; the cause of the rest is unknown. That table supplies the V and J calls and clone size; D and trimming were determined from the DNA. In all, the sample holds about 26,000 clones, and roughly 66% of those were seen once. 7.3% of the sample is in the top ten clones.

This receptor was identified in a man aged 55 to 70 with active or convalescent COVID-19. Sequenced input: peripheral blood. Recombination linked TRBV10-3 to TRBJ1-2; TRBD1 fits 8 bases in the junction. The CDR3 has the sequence CAISVIDRGIDGYTF. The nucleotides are TGTGCCATCAGTGTGATCGACAGGGGCATCGATGGCTACACCTTC.